This T cell receptor beta chain comes out of a study of high-grade serous ovarian cancer treatment subgroups. Study outcomes and limitations: CDR1 and CDR2 were left unanalyzed; analyses focused on CDR3. Different patients shared almost no repertoire; same-patient tumors shared about 0.11 to 0.85. TCR clonal relatedness correlated positively with neoantigen level.

CDR1 and CDR2 (germline): SGHDT, YYEEEE. The CDR3 extends over 13 amino acids. Comments on this clone: The antigen remains unidentified.

Sequencing used immunoSEQ multiplex PCR; TCRdb keeps in-frame clones, though not all of them. The repertoire holds 4,800 or so clones, with roughly 65% as singletons. The tumor samples were collected prior to definitive surgery or chemotherapy. V and J are TRBV5-6 and TRBJ2-5; D is perhaps TRBD1 (5 bases). Gene TRBJ2-7 matches the end of the DNA better, so the J call may be wrong. What was sequenced was tumor tissue. The TCR was taken from a human donor with high-grade serous ovarian cancer. CDR3 sequence reads: CASSPYDSYEQYF. CDR3 nucleotide sequence: TGTGCCAGCAGCCCCTATGACAGCTACGAGCAGTACTTC.